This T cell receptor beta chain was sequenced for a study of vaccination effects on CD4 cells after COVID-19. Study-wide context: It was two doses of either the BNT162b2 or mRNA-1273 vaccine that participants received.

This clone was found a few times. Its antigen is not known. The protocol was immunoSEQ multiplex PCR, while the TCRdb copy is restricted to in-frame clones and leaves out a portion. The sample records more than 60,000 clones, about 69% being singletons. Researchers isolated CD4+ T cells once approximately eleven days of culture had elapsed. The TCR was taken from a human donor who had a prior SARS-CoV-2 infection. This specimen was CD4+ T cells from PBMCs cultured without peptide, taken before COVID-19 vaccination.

CDR3 protein: CASSFDRFNEQFF. The CDR3 DNA follows: TGTGCCAGCAGCTTTGACCGTTTCAATGAGCAGTTCTTC. The chain joins TRBV11-1 to TRBJ2-1, with D unclear. V lost 3 bases and J 6 bases, leaving 9 bases between the germline ends. The CDR3 covers 13 residues. Per the germline V gene, CDR1 is SGHAT and CDR2 is FQDESV (reference sequence).